Following are 15 T cell receptor beta chains from one sample sequenced in a study of T cell responses to AZD1222 COVID-19 vaccine. Some clones are missing from TCRdb's copy, which holds only in-frame ones; the method was immunoSEQ multiplex PCR. The table shows roughly 150,000 clones, with approximately 88% occurring only once. The sample was peripheral blood, taken on day 0 of MenACWY control vaccination. The source of these receptors is an adult in good health.

V usage is TRBV11-3 and J usage is TRBJ1-1; D unclear. Germline loops: CDR1 SGHNT, CDR2 YENEEA. V was clipped by 0 bases and J by 0 bases, with 5 bases between them. The length of the CDR3 is 14 residues. The chain's CDR3 is CASSLDSLNTEAFF. In nucleotides, the CDR3 is TGTGCCAGCAGCTTAGACAGCTTGAACACTGAAGCTTTCTTT.

This chain links TRBV6-4 with TRBJ1-2, with 7 bases identical to TRBD1. CDR3 size: 15 residues. Trimming took 2 bases from V and 4 from J; bases not matched to a gene: 7. Germline lookup yields CDR1 MRHNA and CDR2 SNTAGT. The CDR3 region has the DNA TGTGCCAGCAGTGACGGAAACAGGGGTATCTATGGCTACACCTTC. It yields the protein CASSDGNRGIYGYTF.

As DNA, the CDR3 is TGCGCCAGCAGCTTGGACGATTACGACAGGGATGGCTACACCTTC. This encodes CASSLDDYDRDGYTF. V usage is TRBV5-1 and J usage is TRBJ1-2; TRBD1 aligns across 7 bases. V lost 0 bases and J lost 6; bases outside the gene matches: 8. CDR3 length: 15 residues. Germline V lookup: CDR1 SGHRS, CDR2 YFSETQ.

V is TRBV6-6 and J is TRBJ1-1; D is uncertain. This CDR3 spans 11 amino acids. Trimming stripped 11 bases from V and 7 bases from J, with 14 bases between. CDR1 and CDR2 (germline): MNHNY, SVGAGI (reference sequence). CDR3 nucleotides: TGTGCCGTCACACGGGTGCGTGAAGCTTTCTTT. This encodes CAVTRVREAFF.

The V gene is TRBV6-2 or TRBV6-3, the J gene TRBJ2-6; TRBD2 agrees at 8 bases. Germline V lookup: CDR1 MNHEY, CDR2 SVGEGT. The length of the CDR3 is 17 residues. V lost 2 bases, J lost 4 bases, and 7 bases stayed unmatched. CDR3 amino acids: CASSYPPGGTGANVLTF. CDR3 sequence (DNA): TGTGCCAGCAGTTACCCCCCGGGGGGGACCGGGGCCAACGTCCTGACTTTC.

The chain carries TRBV12-3 or TRBV12-4 and TRBJ1-5; D is ambiguous. CDR3 size: 11 residues. Trimming took 5 bases from V and 7 from J, leaving 6 bases between them. The DNA for the CDR3 is TGTGCCAGCAGTGAAGGCCAGCCCCAGCATTTT. This encodes CASSEGQPQHF.

The CDR3 loop is CASSLGYTGNTIYF. The CDR3 DNA is TGCGCCAGCAGCTTGGGGTATACTGGAAACACCATATATTTT. The chain combines TRBV5-1 with TRBJ1-3, with unresolved D. The CDR3 spans 14 residues. Germline V CDR1 and CDR2: SGHRS, YFSETQ. V lost 0 bases to trimming and J lost 2 bases, with 6 bases between them.

The J gene is TRBJ1-6, the V gene TRBV11-2; a weak D match, TRBD1 (5 bases). V was trimmed by 3 bases and J by 10 bases, leaving 10 bases between them. This CDR3 contains 13 residues. CDR1 is SGHAT, CDR2 FQNNGV, per germline. CDR3 loop: CASSLARDSPLHF. The CDR3 bases are TGTGCCAGCAGCTTGGCCAGGGACTCACCCCTCCACTTT.

The rearrangement uses TRBV4-3 and TRBJ2-1, with a weak D call TRBD1 (6 bases). There are 13 residues in the CDR3. The germline V and J ends were trimmed by 0 bases and 11 bases, with 11 bases remaining between them. CDR1 is LGHNA and CDR2 is YSLEER in the germline V gene. CDR3 DNA: TGCGCCAGCAGCCAAGAGTTCAGGGGAAAGCAGTTCTTC. This translates into CASSQEFRGKQFF.

V usage is TRBV7-8 and J usage is TRBJ2-7, with D perhaps matching TRBD1 (6 bases). Trimming stripped 1 base from V and 2 bases from J, with 6 bases between. The germline V gene encodes CDR1 SGHVS and CDR2 FQNEAQ. CDR3 size: 13 residues. This CDR3 is CASSLGDTYEQYF. DNA of the CDR3: TGTGCCAGCAGCTTAGGGGACACCTACGAGCAGTACTTC.

The chain carries TRBV9 and TRBJ1-1, with D possibly matching TRBD1 (6 bases). Germline values: CDR1 SGDLS, CDR2 YYNGEE. Between the trimmed V and J ends, which lost 3 bases and 6 bases, there was a span of 21 bases. The CDR3 totals 16 residues. DNA for the CDR3: TGTGCCAGCAGCGCCCATTCGGACAGACTGGGTCCTGAAGCTTTCTTT. It is translated as CASSAHSDRLGPEAFF.

The DNA for the CDR3 is TGCAGCGTTGAGGGACTGCGGGTAGATACGCAGTATTTT. Its protein is CSVEGLRVDTQYF. The chain links TRBV29-1 to TRBJ2-3; perhaps TRBD2 as D (6 bases). This CDR3 is 13 amino acids long. Germline V CDR1 and CDR2: SQVTM, ANQGSEA. V lost 3 bases, J lost 5 bases, and 12 bases lay in between.

The rearrangement uses TRBV11-3 and TRBJ2-3; 8 nucleotides align to TRBD2. The V gene end was trimmed by 5 bases and the J gene end by 3 bases; junction bases not matched to a gene: 4. CDR1 SGHNT and CDR2 YENEEA come from the germline V gene. CDR3 size: 14 residues. This CDR3 is CASSPTSETDTQYF. Written as DNA, the CDR3 is TGTGCCAGCAGCCCGACTAGCGAGACAGATACGCAGTATTTT.

The V call is TRBV2, the J call TRBJ2-1; TRBD2 matches at 13 bases. CDR1 SNHLY and CDR2 FYNNEI come from the germline V gene. The V segment lost 2 bases and the J segment 12 bases; nucleotides outside the gene matches: 7. The CDR3 covers 15 residues. This chain's CDR3 is CASSELGLAGIVQFF. Written as DNA, the CDR3 is TGTGCCAGCAGTGAATTGGGACTAGCGGGAATTGTGCAGTTCTTC.

This chain uses TRBV10-2 with TRBJ2-1; 12 nucleotides match TRBD2. Per germline, CDR1 WSHSY and CDR2 SAAADI. This CDR3 is built from 15 residues. With V trimmed by 2 bases and J by 9 bases, 5 bases remained unmatched. The DNA for the CDR3 is TGCGCCAGCAGTGAGCTAGCGGGAGGGCCTGGTGAGCAGTTCTTC. Its protein is CASSELAGGPGEQFF.